Below, 25 T cell receptor beta chains from the same sample are listed, as sequenced in a study of T cell repertoires in cytomegalovirus infection. Their specific antigens are unknown. A single record per CDR3 protein comes from TCRdb applying MiXCR to the reads. Of a few hundred thousand distinct CDR3 sequences listed, 34% are singletons. The sample was cultured PBMCs, taken from culture after CMV antigen stimulation. The receptors were sampled from a human donor in good health (CMV status not recorded). Some clones in this sample may be carry-over from other donors' samples.

The CDR3 sequence is CASRVGSGETQYF. DNA of the CDR3: TGTGCCAGCAGAGTGGGGAGCGGAGAGACCCAGTACTTC. This chain uses TRBV7-9 with TRBJ2-5, with a weak D call TRBD2 (5 bases). The germline gives CDR1 SEHNR, CDR2 FQNEAQ (reference sequence). V was pared by 6 bases and J by 4 bases, with 12 bases between. This CDR3 comprises 13 residues.

The V call is TRBV7-9, the J call TRBJ2-3, with 8 bases matching TRBD1. Germline V gene lookup returns CDR1 SEHNR and CDR2 FQNEAQ (reference sequence). The CDR3 sequence is 17 residues long. The ends lost 3 bases at V and 0 bases at J; junction bases unmatched: 8. CDR3 in DNA: TGTGCCAGCAGCTTTAATAGACAGGGGACAAGCACAGATACGCAGTATTTT. Translating it yields CASSFNRQGTSTDTQYF.

This clonotype was seen a few times. This chain links TRBV19 with TRBJ1-1; TRBD1 aligns across 7 bases. Germline CDR1 reads LNHDA; CDR2 reads SQIVND (reference sequence). The V and J ends lost 6 bases and 1 base, in that order; junction bases with no gene match: 5. The CDR3 has 14 residues. For the CDR3, the DNA is TGTGCCAGTAGAAAAAGGACAGGGAACACTGAAGCTTTCTTT. It specifies CASRKRTGNTEAFF.

This clonotype was seen a few times. The rearrangement links TRBV6-2 or TRBV6-3 to TRBJ1-1; possible D gene TRBD1, 6 bases. The CDR3 consists of 15 residues. Trimming took 0 bases from V and 4 from J, leaving 12 bases between them. Germline V gene lookup returns CDR1 MNHEY and CDR2 SVGEGT. CDR3 coding DNA: TGTGCCAGCAGTTACTCTGAGGACAGAATCACTGAAGCTTTCTTT. It encodes CASSYSEDRITEAFF.

The chain employs TRBV19 and TRBJ2-5; 10 bases match TRBD1. The germline CDR1 and CDR2 sequences are LNHDA and SQIVND (reference sequence). The J segment lost 2 bases and the V segment lost 10 bases, leaving 4 bases of the junction unmatched. The CDR3 runs 13 residues. The DNA for the CDR3 is TGTGCCACTGCGGGACAGGGGCAAGAGACCCAGTACTTC. Its translation is CATAGQGQETQYF.

The chain has TRBV4-3 and TRBJ2-3, with D unresolved. V was pared by 0 bases and J by 4 bases, with 8 bases between. There are 14 residues in the CDR3. CDR1 is LGHNA and CDR2 is YSLEER in the germline V gene. The CDR3: CASSQDAGADTQYF. The CDR3 nucleotides are TGCGCCAGCAGCCAAGACGCCGGAGCAGATACGCAGTATTTT.

The chain has TRBV4-1 and TRBJ2-3; 7 nucleotides match TRBD2. Germline V gene data show CDR1 as MGHRA and CDR2 as YSYEKL. The CDR3 extends over 15 amino acids. Losses at the gene ends were 3 bases for V and 0 bases for J; bases not matched to a gene: 3. CDR3 bases: TGCGCCAGCAGCCAGAGCGGGGTTAGCACAGATACGCAGTATTTT. Residues: CASSQSGVSTDTQYF.

The J gene is TRBJ2-5, the V gene TRBV14, with D unclear. Per the germline V gene, CDR1 is SGHDN and CDR2 is FVKESK. Trimming removed 1 base at V and 1 base at J, with 7 bases between. The CDR3 is 14 amino acids. This CDR3 is CASSQVAAQETQYF. For the CDR3, the DNA is TGTGCCAGCAGCCAAGTGGCGGCCCAAGAGACCCAGTACTTC.

This rearrangement joins TRBV30 to TRBJ2-1, with TRBD2 matching over 11 bases. The CDR3 contains 14 residues. The V segment lost 7 bases and the J segment 6 bases; nucleotides outside the gene matches: 8. Germline V gives CDR1 GTSNPN, CDR2 SVGIG (reference sequence). CDR3 loop: CALGTSGLFNEQFF. The CDR3 DNA reads as TGTGCCTTGGGGACTAGCGGTTTGTTCAATGAGCAGTTCTTC.

The chain employs TRBV10-3 and TRBJ2-5; TRBD2 agrees at 8 bases. The CDR3 extends over 15 amino acids. V lost 3 bases, J lost 2 bases, and 5 bases stayed unmatched. Germline V gene sequence: CDR1 ENHRY, CDR2 SYGVKD. In DNA form, the CDR3 reads TGTGCCATCAGTGATGGGACTAGGGGTCAAGAGACCCAGTACTTC. Protein product: CAISDGTRGQETQYF.

This clonotype was seen a few times. The chain couples TRBV7-9 to TRBJ1-4; 9 nucleotides agree with TRBD1. The CDR3 consists of 14 residues. V was pared by 5 bases and J by 10 bases, with 8 bases of the junction left unmatched. Germline lookup yields CDR1 SEHNR and CDR2 FQNEAQ (reference sequence). The CDR3 reads CASSVGQGGVKLFF. DNA for the CDR3: TGTGCCAGCAGCGTGGGACAGGGAGGCGTAAAACTGTTTTTT.

In DNA form, the CDR3 reads TGTGCCAGCCGCAGGGGGGGCTCTACCCTCGAGACCCAGTACTTC. Translating gives CASRRGGSTLETQYF. V gene TRBV7-9 combines with J gene TRBJ2-5; D possibly matches TRBD1 or TRBD2 (7 bases each). This CDR3 is built from 15 residues. V lost 8 bases to trimming and J lost 5 bases, with 21 bases between them. Germline CDR1 reads SEHNR; CDR2 reads FQNEAQ (reference sequence).

The chain joins TRBV6-6 to TRBJ2-1, with D tentatively TRBD2 (5 bases). CDR3 size: 16 residues. Germline V CDR1 and CDR2: MNHNY, SVGAGI (reference sequence). Between the trimmed V and J ends, which lost 2 bases and 4 bases, there was a span of 15 bases. The chain's CDR3 is CASSYPSVSGYNEQFF. The CDR3 coding sequence is TGTGCCAGCAGTTACCCCAGCGTGAGCGGTTACAATGAGCAGTTCTTC.

The chain has TRBV28 and TRBJ2-7; D perhaps matches TRBD1 (6 bases). V was pared by 10 bases and J by 6 bases, with 16 bases between. The germline V gene has CDR1 MDHEN and CDR2 SYDVKM. CDR3 length: 12 amino acids. The DNA of the CDR3 is TGTGCCACCCACAGGGTAAGGCGCGAGCAGTACTTC. Translation gives CATHRVRREQYF.

The chain recombines TRBV15 with TRBJ1-1; the D is unclear. From germline, CDR1 is LNHNV and CDR2 YYDKDF (reference sequence). This CDR3 region has 15 residues. V gave up 1 base and J gave up 2 bases, with 11 bases separating them. The CDR3 DNA follows: TGTGCCACCAGCAGAGGTGGCAGCGTTAACACTGAAGCTTTCTTT. Encoded protein: CATSRGGSVNTEAFF.

This clonotype was found a few times. The chain links TRBV2 to TRBJ2-1; 11 nucleotides match TRBD2. Germline V gives CDR1 SNHLY, CDR2 FYNNEI. CDR3 size: 18 residues. Trimming removed 5 bases from V and 3 bases from J; junction bases left unmatched: 12. In DNA, the CDR3 is TGTGCCAGCAGTATACAATTAGGGACTAGCGGAATCTACAATGAGCAGTTCTTC. Its protein product is CASSIQLGTSGIYNEQFF.

The gene calls are TRBV29-1 and TRBJ2-7, with 10 bases that match TRBD1. V trimming: 7 bases; J trimming: 3 bases; junction bases outside the gene matches: 6. Germline V lookup: CDR1 SQVTM, CDR2 ANQGSEA. There are 13 residues in the CDR3. The CDR3 region is CSAAGQGFYEQYF. The CDR3 nucleotides read TGCAGCGCCGCGGGACAGGGGTTCTACGAGCAGTACTTC.

This chain connects TRBV4-3 to TRBJ1-4; D gene unclear. From germline, CDR1 is LGHNA and CDR2 YSLEER. V was clipped by 0 bases and J by 8 bases, with 4 bases between them. The CDR3 has 12 residues. CDR3 region: CASSQDREKLFF. As DNA, the CDR3 is TGCGCCAGCAGCCAAGATCGAGAAAAACTGTTTTTT.

This clonotype has a handful of counts. The rearrangement links TRBV7-9 to TRBJ2-1; TRBD2 aligns across 16 bases. The CDR3 length is 17 residues. Losses at the gene ends were 5 bases for V and 4 bases for J; bases not matched to a gene: 5. CDR1 is SEHNR and CDR2 is FQNEAQ in the germline V gene (reference sequence). The CDR3 DNA reads as TGTGCCAGCAGCGCGGGGACTAGCGGGAGGGGATACAATGAGCAGTTCTTC. This codes for CASSAGTSGRGYNEQFF.

This clonotype was recorded many times. The CDR3 region has the DNA TGTGCCAGCAGCTCTACAGGGACTAATGAAAAACTGTTTTTT. It is translated as CASSSTGTNEKLFF. V is TRBV7-8 and J is TRBJ1-4; perhaps TRBD1 as D (6 bases). Trimming took 4 bases from V and 2 from J, leaving 8 bases between them. The germline V gene encodes CDR1 SGHVS and CDR2 FQNEAQ. CDR3 size: 14 residues.

This clonotype was picked up a small number of times. The CDR3 DNA sequence: TGTGCCAGCAGCTTAGCGACAGGGCCCACCGGGGAGCTGTTTTTT. It codes for CASSLATGPTGELFF. This chain links TRBV7-9 with TRBJ2-2; 7 nucleotides line up with TRBD1. The CDR3 extends over 15 amino acids. Germline trimming cut 0 bases from V and 4 bases from J; bases unmatched to any gene: 2. The germline CDR1 and CDR2 sequences are SEHNR and FQNEAQ (reference sequence).

The chain uses TRBV4-3 and TRBJ1-1; D is unresolved. V shed 2 bases and J shed 5 bases, with 24 bases lying between them. The CDR3 covers 18 residues. Germline V gene data show CDR1 as LGHNA and CDR2 as YSLEER. CDR3 loop: CASSQNGWARGGRTEAFF. Here the CDR3 DNA reads TGCGCCAGCAGCCAAAATGGGTGGGCTCGGGGAGGCCGAACTGAAGCTTTCTTT.

This chain joins TRBV12-3 or TRBV12-4 and TRBJ1-1; no clear D gene. This CDR3 is built from 11 residues. The germline V and J ends were trimmed by 8 bases and 3 bases, with 7 bases remaining between them. CDR3 sequence (DNA): TGTGCCAGCGGTTCCCACACTGAAGCTTTCTTT. Its protein is CASGSHTEAFF.

Remarks on this clonotype: One end of the junction fails to match germline, which may point to a read error. The chain couples TRBV7-2 to TRBJ2-5; TRBD2 might be the D (6 bases). The CDR3 extends over 15 amino acids. Germline CDR1 reads SGHTA; CDR2 reads FQGNSA. This CDR3 reads CASNLGTGEFQTQYF. CDR3 sequence (DNA): TGTGCCAGCAACTTAGGGACGGGAGAGTTCCAGACCCAGTACTTC.

This chain connects TRBV5-1 to TRBJ2-1; D gene uncertain. CDR1 is SGHRS, CDR2 YFSETQ, per germline. The CDR3 loop spans 14 amino acids. The V end was cut by 1 base, the J end by 0 bases, with 5 bases between. In DNA, the CDR3 is TGCGCCAGCAGCTTGCAGGACTCCTACAATGAGCAGTTCTTC. Protein product: CASSLQDSYNEQFF.